This T cell receptor beta chain was found in a study of control samples from healthy donors and cancer patients. The CDR3 covers 15 residues. Germline trimming cut 0 bases from V and 8 bases from J; bases unmatched to any gene: 7. From germline, CDR1 is SGHRS and CDR2 YFSETQ. Repertoires were generated with immunoSEQ multiplex PCR, while TCRdb's copy carries only in-frame clones and drops some. This sample yields 25,000 to 30,000 clones, of which approximately 87% are seen a single time; 1.6% belongs to the top ten. The receptor was derived from a woman aged 40 to 50 with lung cancer. This chain uses TRBV5-1 with TRBJ1-2; TRBD1 matches at 10 bases. What was sequenced was PBMCs. The CDR3 DNA reads TGCGCCAGCAGCTTGGCCTCCGGGACAGGGGTCGGCTACACCTTC. Translation gives CASSLASGTGVGYTF.